This TCR beta chain was sequenced for a study of T-cell memory formation after mild COVID-19 (dated by TCRdb to about 2021). In terms of the full investigation: TCR sequence clusters from the two donors were found to be largely donor specific. T-cell clones expanding and contracting after mild COVID-19 in two donors were tracked by longitudinal TCRalpha and TCRbeta repertoire sequencing. Two young, previously healthy adult volunteers made up the cohort, one male and one female.

Ficoll-Paque density gradient centrifugation was the method used to isolate PBMCs. Of note for this clonotype: Its antigen is not yet known. No per-base quality is available; no much larger clone lies one base away.

Here is what the overall study found, with its caveats: Clones contracting from day 15 to 85 had balanced CD4/CD8 phenotypes, while a second wave expanding from day 15 to 37 was biased towards CD4+. The study included only a couple of mild cases, and larger cohorts that include severe cases with pre-infection samples were judged to be necessary. Some responding clones were detected in pre-infection memory, which suggested that pre-existing cross-reactive memory T cells had joined the SARS-CoV-2 response. Whether the second-wave clones peaking on day 37 were SARS-CoV-2 specific was not confirmed. Contracting CD4+ clones were located mainly in the CM and EM memory subsets, whereas CD8+ clones were found to be enriched in EMRA.

For sequencing, an Illumina NovaSeq 6000 was employed. cDNA libraries for TCRalpha and TCRbeta were prepared by 5'RACE using constant-segment primers, with sample barcodes and unique molecular identifiers added. Trizol reagent was used to extract RNA from every sample. Amplification of the libraries took two PCR steps, and the second step added a second sample barcode plus Illumina TruSeq adapters. Sequencing of libraries was performed on an Illumina NovaSeq with 2 x 150 bp paired-end reads. Regarding the original processing steps: Reads were demultiplexed and collapsed into UMI-guided consensus sequences with migec v1.2.7. Using mixcr v2.1.11, UMI consensuses were aligned to TRA and TRB V and J templates and then assembled into clonotypes. A clonotype was counted as expanded or contracted only if both edgeR and NoisET called the change significant, with noise models trained on biological replicates. edgeR calls used a false discovery rate-adjusted p below 0.01 and a log2 fold-change threshold of 1. As an exploratory analysis of dynamics, max-normalized trajectories of the 1000 most abundant clonotypes were examined by PCA with hierarchical clustering. The CD4 or CD8 phenotype of responding clones was assigned using the separately sequenced CD4+ and CD8+ repertoires. Through fastp at Q25 and MiXCR, TCRdb rebuilt clones from the public reads, retaining in-frame beta chains. Each record represents a unique CDR3 protein, reported with the most common genes and DNA among its rows. The V and J calls shown here were made by TCRdb, not taken from the authors' results. For this sample the table gives about 470,000 distinct CDR3 sequences, of which approximately 25% were detected only once. The top ten hold about an eighth of the sample.

The sequence was collected from an adult woman who had mild COVID-19 (a few samples of this study predate the infection). The sample titles of this study are shuffled in the database, so cell type and time point are left out; the donor was told from shared clones. Material: PBMCs or a T cell subset sorted from them (not recorded which).

The DNA sequence is given as TGCGCCAGCAGCTTGGGTCCCGGTCAGAACACTGAAGCTTTCTTT. Its translation reads: CASSLGPGQNTEAFF. The rearrangement joined TRBV5-1 to TRBJ1-1; no D segment can be confidently identified. CDR1 and CDR2 are read off the germline V gene as SGHRS and YFSETQ. V sheds 0 bases and J sheds 1 base, leaving 10 bases between their ends. The CDR3 measures 15 amino acids from cysteine to phenylalanine. The CDR3 DNA has 45 bases and is translated from base 1.